The rows below give T cell receptor beta chains drawn from one sample of a study of cytomegalovirus exposure and HLA in healthy donors. The method was immunoSEQ multiplex PCR; TCRdb's version includes in-frame clones alone and lacks a portion of them. The sample contains about 140,000 clones, about three quarters of which appear only once. The material sequenced was PBMCs. These receptors were collected from a woman in her 40s in good health and CMV-seronegative. The CDR3 runs from the conserved cysteine through the conserved F or W. A D gene is named only where the DNA matches it firmly. Not all rows give a size; the values are once, few, many and, for expanded clones, a class.

j_call: TRBJ1-1
v_call: TRBV29-1
clone_size: few
d_call: NA
cdr3_aa: CSVEGGVNTEAFF
cdr3_nt: TGCAGCGTTGAGGGAGGAGTGAACACTGAAGCTTTCTTT

j_call: TRBJ2-7
v_call: TRBV7-9
clone_size: NA
d_call: NA
cdr3_aa: CASSSGTFYYEQYF
cdr3_nt: TGTGCCAGCAGCTCCGGGACATTCTACTACGAGCAGTACTTC

j_call: TRBJ1-1
v_call: TRBV19
clone_size: NA
d_call: NA
cdr3_aa: CASSIEGRTEAFF
cdr3_nt: TGTGCCAGTAGTATAGAAGGACGGACTGAAGCGTTCTTT

j_call: TRBJ2-7
v_call: TRBV11-2
clone_size: NA
d_call: TRBD1
cdr3_aa: CASSLGQGPAYEQYF
cdr3_nt: TGTGCCAGCAGCTTAGGACAGGGTCCAGCCTACGAGCAGTACTTC

j_call: TRBJ2-3
v_call: TRBV7-9
clone_size: NA
d_call: TRBD1
cdr3_aa: CASSDDRATDTQYF
cdr3_nt: TGTGCCAGCAGCGATGACAGGGCCACGGATACGCAGTATTTT

j_call: TRBJ2-3
v_call: TRBV7-9
clone_size: NA
d_call: NA
cdr3_aa: CASSSDRFHIDTQYF
cdr3_nt: TGTGCCAGCAGCTCCGACAGGTTCCACATAGATACGCAGTATTTT

j_call: TRBJ2-1
v_call: TRBV15
clone_size: NA
d_call: NA
cdr3_aa: CATSRGLHNEQFF
cdr3_nt: TGTGCCACCAGCAGGGGCCTTCACAATGAGCAGTTCTTC

j_call: TRBJ2-3
v_call: TRBV2
clone_size: NA
d_call: NA
cdr3_aa: CASRPSGYTDTQYF
cdr3_nt: TGTGCCAGCAGGCCAAGCGGATACACAGATACGCAGTATTTT

j_call: TRBJ1-1
v_call: TRBV10-2
clone_size: NA
d_call: NA
cdr3_aa: CASSESTPTGRTEAFF
cdr3_nt: TGCGCCAGCAGTGAGTCTACCCCGACAGGCCGGACTGAAGCTTTCTTT

j_call: TRBJ1-5
v_call: TRBV12-5
clone_size: NA
d_call: NA
cdr3_aa: CASGLVAGAQPQHF
cdr3_nt: TGTGCTAGTGGTTTGGTGGCAGGGGCTCAGCCCCAGCATTTT

j_call: TRBJ2-7
v_call: TRBV5-6
clone_size: NA
d_call: TRBD1
cdr3_aa: CASSLKRTGPRTYEQYF
cdr3_nt: TGTGCCAGCAGCTTGAAAAGGACAGGTCCTAGAACCTACGAGCAGTACTTC

j_call: TRBJ2-2
v_call: TRBV2
clone_size: NA
d_call: NA
cdr3_aa: CASSGWGGGGELFF
cdr3_nt: TGTGCCAGCAGTGGGTGGGGAGGCGGCGGGGAGCTGTTTTTT

j_call: TRBJ1-1
v_call: TRBV6-1
clone_size: NA
d_call: NA
cdr3_aa: CASSEGSGNTEAFF
cdr3_nt: TGTGCCAGCAGTGAAGGATCAGGGAACACTGAAGCTTTCTTT

j_call: TRBJ2-6
v_call: TRBV7-8
clone_size: NA
d_call: TRBD1
cdr3_aa: CASSLPGTAISGANVLTF
cdr3_nt: TGTGCCAGCAGCTTGCCCGGGACAGCGATCTCTGGGGCCAACGTCCTGACTTTC

j_call: TRBJ2-1
v_call: TRBV7-8
clone_size: NA
d_call: NA
cdr3_aa: CASSPEREQFF
cdr3_nt: TGTGCCAGCAGCCCGGAGCGTGAGCAGTTCTTC

j_call: TRBJ1-4
v_call: TRBV2
clone_size: few
d_call: TRBD1
cdr3_aa: CASKDRGRLEKLFF
cdr3_nt: TGTGCCAGCAAAGACAGGGGGAGATTGGAAAAACTGTTTTTT

j_call: TRBJ1-5
v_call: TRBV7-9
clone_size: once
d_call: NA
cdr3_aa: CSSSHIGGNQPQHF
cdr3_nt: TGTTCCAGCAGCCATATTGGGGGGAATCAGCCCCAGCATTTT

j_call: TRBJ1-1
v_call: TRBV7-9
clone_size: NA
d_call: NA
cdr3_aa: CASSLARGFGTEAFF
cdr3_nt: TGTGCCAGCAGCTTAGCAAGGGGATTCGGCACTGAAGCTTTCTTT

j_call: TRBJ2-1
v_call: TRBV19
clone_size: NA
d_call: NA
cdr3_aa: CASSISYNEQFF
cdr3_nt: TGTGCCAGTAGTATATCTTACAATGAGCAGTTCTTC

j_call: TRBJ1-5
v_call: TRBV9
clone_size: NA
d_call: TRBD1
cdr3_aa: CASSVGTGVNQPQHF
cdr3_nt: TGTGCCAGCAGCGTCGGGACAGGGGTCAATCAGCCCCAGCATTTT

j_call: TRBJ2-1
v_call: TRBV5-1
clone_size: few
d_call: TRBD2
cdr3_aa: CASSISGTSEYNEQFF
cdr3_nt: TGCGCCAGCAGCATTTCCGGGACTAGCGAATACAATGAGCAGTTCTTC

j_call: TRBJ1-1
v_call: TRBV9
clone_size: NA
d_call: NA
cdr3_aa: CASSKTNTEAFF
cdr3_nt: TGTGCCAGCAGCAAGACAAACACTGAAGCTTTCTTT

j_call: TRBJ1-2
v_call: TRBV5-1
clone_size: NA
d_call: NA
cdr3_aa: CASRLSGELGYTF
cdr3_nt: TGCGCCAGCAGACTTTCAGGGGAGCTTGGCTACACCTTC

j_call: TRBJ2-1
v_call: TRBV4-1
clone_size: NA
d_call: TRBD2
cdr3_aa: CASSQDERGYNEQFF
cdr3_nt: TGCGCCAGCAGCCAAGATGAGCGGGGGTACAATGAGCAGTTCTTC

j_call: TRBJ2-4
v_call: TRBV14
clone_size: NA
d_call: NA
cdr3_aa: CASSQQVGDIQYF
cdr3_nt: TGTGCCAGCAGCCAGCAGGTCGGGGACATTCAGTACTTC

j_call: TRBJ2-1
v_call: TRBV7-2
clone_size: NA
d_call: NA
cdr3_aa: CASSSRALGNEQFF
cdr3_nt: TGTGCCAGCAGTTCGAGGGCCCTCGGCAATGAGCAGTTCTTC

j_call: TRBJ2-2
v_call: TRBV2
clone_size: NA
d_call: TRBD1
cdr3_aa: CASRRGQGWEELFF
cdr3_nt: TGTGCCAGCAGAAGGGGACAGGGCTGGGAGGAGCTGTTTTTT

j_call: TRBJ1-4
v_call: TRBV19
clone_size: once
d_call: TRBD1
cdr3_aa: CASSPTDRFNEKLFF
cdr3_nt: TGTGCCAGTAGTCCCACGGACAGGTTTAATGAAAAACTGTTTTTT

j_call: TRBJ2-5
v_call: TRBV2
clone_size: NA
d_call: NA
cdr3_aa: CASSEPGLPWETQYF
cdr3_nt: TGTGCCAGCAGTGAACCAGGGCTCCCTTGGGAGACCCAGTACTTC

j_call: TRBJ1-6
v_call: TRBV27
clone_size: NA
d_call: TRBD1
cdr3_aa: CASSLGVTGYSPLHF
cdr3_nt: TGTGCCAGCAGTTTAGGCGTGACAGGGTATTCACCCCTCCACTTT

j_call: TRBJ2-1
v_call: TRBV5-4
clone_size: few
d_call: TRBD2
cdr3_aa: CASSSGGGKSSYNEQFF
cdr3_nt: TGTGCCAGCAGCTCGGGAGGGGGTAAGAGCTCCTACAATGAGCAGTTCTTC

j_call: TRBJ1-4
v_call: TRBV6-1
clone_size: NA
d_call: NA
cdr3_aa: CASSVPDARGPNEKLFF
cdr3_nt: TGTGCCAGCAGTGTCCCCGACGCGCGTGGGCCTAATGAAAAACTGTTTTTT

j_call: TRBJ1-2
v_call: TRBV6-6
clone_size: few
d_call: NA
cdr3_aa: CASSYMRGGADYGYTF
cdr3_nt: TGTGCCAGCAGTTACATGCGGGGTGGTGCGGACTATGGCTACACCTTC

j_call: TRBJ1-2
v_call: TRBV27
clone_size: few
d_call: NA
cdr3_aa: CASSFLDSNYGYTF
cdr3_nt: TGTGCCAGCAGTTTTTTGGACAGCAACTATGGCTACACCTTC

j_call: TRBJ2-5
v_call: TRBV11-2
clone_size: once
d_call: TRBD2
cdr3_aa: CASSLVGLGGETQYF
cdr3_nt: TGTGCCAGCAGCTTAGTGGGACTAGGGGGTGAGACCCAGTACTTC

j_call: TRBJ1-4
v_call: TRBV5-6
clone_size: few
d_call: NA
cdr3_aa: CASSFPSGTGEKLFF
cdr3_nt: TGTGCCAGCAGCTTCCCAAGTGGTACTGGTGAAAAACTGTTTTTT

j_call: TRBJ2-1
v_call: TRBV11-2
clone_size: NA
d_call: TRBD2
cdr3_aa: CASSRSGSYNEQFF
cdr3_nt: TGTGCCAGCAGCCGTAGCGGGTCCTACAATGAGCAGTTCTTC

j_call: TRBJ2-1
v_call: TRBV6-1
clone_size: once
d_call: TRBD1
cdr3_aa: CASRGMGQDYNEQFF
cdr3_nt: TGTGCCAGCAGAGGAATGGGACAGGACTACAATGAGCAGTTCTTC

j_call: TRBJ2-1
v_call: TRBV13
clone_size: NA
d_call: TRBD1
cdr3_aa: CASSPGQGRNEQFF
cdr3_nt: TGTGCCAGCAGCCCGGGACAGGGGCGCAATGAGCAGTTCTTC

j_call: TRBJ2-2
v_call: TRBV5-1
clone_size: few
d_call: NA
cdr3_aa: CASSWDISNTGELFF
cdr3_nt: TGCGCCAGCAGCTGGGACATATCGAACACCGGGGAGCTGTTTTTT

j_call: TRBJ2-1
v_call: TRBV9
clone_size: NA
d_call: TRBD2
cdr3_aa: CASQAGATPDYYNEQFF
cdr3_nt: TGTGCCAGCCAAGCGGGGGCCACCCCAGATTACTACAATGAGCAGTTCTTC